A single sample is the source of the 31 T cell receptor beta chains below, sequenced in a study of T cell responses to AZD1222 COVID-19 vaccine. Data came from immunoSEQ multiplex PCR; TCRdb stores just in-frame clones and leaves some out. This sample contains around 140,000 clones. Sample: peripheral blood. The receptors were sampled from an adult in good health.

The J gene is TRBJ2-7, the V gene TRBV9, with D tentatively TRBD1 or TRBD2 (5 bases each). Per the germline V gene, CDR1 is SGDLS and CDR2 is YYNGEE. V was cut by 0 bases and J by 2 bases, with 9 bases left in between. The CDR3 is 14 amino acids. The CDR3 loop reads CASSVEGTPYEQYF. Here the CDR3 DNA reads TGTGCCAGCAGCGTAGAAGGGACCCCCTACGAGCAGTACTTC.

V gene TRBV12-5 combines with J gene TRBJ2-2; D uncertain. V lost 0 bases and J lost 1, with 9 bases in between. The CDR3 sequence is 16 residues long. Germline CDR1 reads LGHNT; CDR2 reads FRNRAP. The CDR3 reads CASGLVLSGNTGELFF. The CDR3 bases are TGTGCTAGTGGTTTGGTACTTTCCGGGAACACCGGGGAGCTGTTTTTT.

V usage is TRBV19 and J usage is TRBJ1-6; TRBD1 might be the D (5 bases). The V end lost 5 bases, the J end lost 0 bases, and 14 bases lay between the germline ends. From germline, CDR1 is LNHDA and CDR2 SQIVND (reference sequence). This CDR3 is 17 amino acids long. CDR3 sequence: CASSPREGSSYNSPLHF. Here the CDR3 DNA reads TGTGCCAGTAGTCCACGGGAGGGGAGCTCCTATAATTCACCCCTCCACTTT. Looking up the rest from reference TRBV19 and TRBJ1-6 gives the full variable domain: DGGITQSPKYLFRKEGQNVTLSCEQNLNHDAMYWYRQDPGQGLRLIYYSQIVNDFQKGDIAEGYSVSREKKESFPLTVTSAQKNPTAFYLCASSPREGSSYNSPLHFGNGTRLTVT.

The rearrangement joins TRBV9 to TRBJ1-1; D call uncertain. CDR3 size: 14 residues. Germline assignment: CDR1 SGDLS and CDR2 YYNGEE. The ends were cut back, 4 bases at V and 0 bases at J, with 10 bases in the middle. CDR3 bases: TGTGCCAGCAGCCCGGACGGAATGAACACTGAAGCTTTCTTT. Residues: CASSPDGMNTEAFF.

The chain is built from TRBV7-3 and TRBJ1-1, with D perhaps TRBD1 (5 bases). Germline V lookup: CDR1 SGHTA, CDR2 FQGTGA. The V end was cut by 2 bases, the J end by 4 bases, with 11 bases between. This CDR3 region has 14 residues. The CDR3 DNA is TGTGCCAGCAGCTTAGGAACGGGACCCACTGAAGCTTTCTTT. Translating it yields CASSLGTGPTEAFF. The entire variable domain, with the rest obtained from reference TRBV7-3 and TRBJ1-1, is as follows: GAGVSQTPSNKVTEKGKYVELRCDPISGHTALYWYRQSLGQGPEFLIYFQGTGAADDSGLPNDRFFAVRPEGSVSTLKIQRTERGDSAVYLCASSLGTGPTEAFFGQGTRLTVV.

The J gene is TRBJ2-2, the V gene TRBV7-6; tentatively, D is TRBD1 (5 bases). The CDR3 sequence is 15 residues long. The V gene's germline CDR1 is SGHVS and CDR2 FNYEAQ. Trimming pared 1 base from V and 1 base from J, leaving 7 bases between. DNA of the CDR3: TGTGCCAGCAGCTTAGGAACAGGGAACACCGGGGAGCTGTTTTTT. Protein product: CASSLGTGNTGELFF.

The rearrangement joins TRBV19 to TRBJ1-1; no firm D call. V dropped 4 bases and J dropped 4 bases, with 10 bases sitting between them. The CDR3 runs 13 residues. Per the germline V gene, CDR1 is LNHDA and CDR2 is SQIVND (reference sequence). CDR3 protein: CASSSGWSTEAFF. The CDR3 DNA sequence: TGTGCCAGTAGTAGTGGATGGTCCACTGAAGCTTTCTTT. The full variable domain, in which reference TRBV19 and TRBJ1-1 provide the parts outside the CDR3, is DGGITQSPKYLFRKEGQNVTLSCEQNLNHDAMYWYRQDPGQGLRLIYYSQIVNDFQKGDIAEGYSVSREKKESFPLTVTSAQKNPTAFYLCASSSGWSTEAFFGQGTRLTVV.

The J gene is TRBJ1-1, the V gene TRBV5-1; possible D gene TRBD1, 6 bases. The CDR3 length is 15 residues. V was clipped by 5 bases and J by 3 bases, with 17 bases between them. Germline V gene data show CDR1 as SGHRS and CDR2 as YFSETQ. The CDR3 region has the DNA TGCGCCAGCAGTTTAACTCCAGGGGTTGACACTGAAGCTTTCTTT. It specifies CASSLTPGVDTEAFF.

The chain joins TRBV5-5 to TRBJ1-1; D remains ambiguous. CDR1 and CDR2 from the germline V gene are SGHKS and YYEKEE (reference sequence). The CDR3 sequence is 14 residues long. V lost 1 base and J 3 bases, leaving 10 bases between the germline ends. CDR3 amino acids: CASSLLEAYTEAFF. In nucleotides, the CDR3 is TGTGCCAGCAGCTTGCTAGAGGCCTACACTGAAGCTTTCTTT. Full variable domain (missing parts from reference TRBV5-5 and TRBJ1-1): DAGVTQSPTHLIKTRGQQVTLRCSPISGHKSVSWYQQVLGQGPQFIFQYYEKEERGRGNFPDRFSARQFPNYSSELNVNALLLGDSALYLCASSLLEAYTEAFFGQGTRLTVV.

The chain recombines TRBV30 with TRBJ1-3; D is unclear. Germline V lookup: CDR1 GTSNPN, CDR2 SVGIG (reference sequence). The CDR3 contains 14 residues. Trimming stripped 1 base from V and 0 bases from J, with 7 bases between. This CDR3 is CAWSAWSSGNTIYF. CDR3 DNA sequence: TGTGCCTGGAGTGCCTGGAGCTCTGGAAACACCATATATTTT.

This rearrangement joins TRBV3-1 (or the pseudogene TRBV3-2) to TRBJ1-2; tentative D call: TRBD1 (5 bases). Per germline, CDR1 LGHDT and CDR2 YNNKEL (reference sequence). This CDR3 region has 16 residues. V gave up 5 bases and J gave up 3 bases, with 19 bases separating them. CDR3 sequence: CASSSPAGLPYYGYTF. The CDR3 coding sequence is TGTGCCAGCAGCTCTCCGGCAGGGCTACCGTACTATGGCTACACCTTC.

J is TRBJ1-3 and V is TRBV7-6; D gene uncertain. The germline V gene encodes CDR1 SGHVS and CDR2 FNYEAQ. Trimming stripped 4 bases from V and 4 bases from J, with 14 bases between. The CDR3 contains 15 residues. The CDR3 sequence is CASSSYREIGNTIYF. The CDR3 nucleotides read TGTGCCAGCAGCTCGTACCGGGAGATAGGAAACACCATATATTTT.

This chain connects TRBV30 to TRBJ1-5; TRBD1 matches at 8 bases. CDR1 and CDR2 (germline): GTSNPN, SVGIG (reference sequence). The V gene end was trimmed by 0 bases and the J gene end by 6 bases; junction bases not matched to a gene: 1. The CDR3 length is 13 residues. As DNA, the CDR3 is TGTGCCTGGAGTGTAACAGGGGGTCAGCCCCAGCATTTT. Its protein product is CAWSVTGGQPQHF.

The V call is TRBV19, the J call TRBJ1-1; the D is unclear. The germline V and J ends were trimmed by 3 bases and 5 bases, with 7 bases remaining between them. The V gene's germline CDR1 is LNHDA and CDR2 SQIVND (reference sequence). The CDR3 has 12 residues. CDR3: CASSIPGTEAFF. CDR3 coding DNA: TGTGCCAGTAGTATTCCGGGGACTGAAGCTTTCTTT.

The chain combines TRBV14 with TRBJ1-2; a possible D gene is TRBD1 (5 bases). Between the trimmed V and J ends, which lost 0 bases and 3 bases, there was a span of 14 bases. The CDR3 contains 16 residues. CDR1 is SGHDN, CDR2 FVKESK, per germline. CDR3 protein: CASSQDIGGVHYGYTF. The CDR3 DNA reads as TGTGCCAGCAGCCAAGATATCGGAGGGGTGCACTATGGCTACACCTTC.

J is TRBJ1-1 and V is TRBV13; no firm D call. Between the trimmed V and J ends, which lost 4 bases and 1 base, there was a span of 7 bases. CDR1 and CDR2 from the germline V gene are PRHDT and FYEKMQ (reference sequence). This CDR3 contains 13 residues. CDR3 residues: CASSSRENTEAFF. The CDR3 region has the DNA TGTGCCAGCAGCTCTAGAGAGAACACTGAAGCTTTCTTT.

The chain carries TRBV7-9 and TRBJ2-7, with 9 bases that match TRBD1. Germline V lookup: CDR1 SEHNR, CDR2 FQNEAQ (reference sequence). The trim removed 4 bases at V and 4 bases at J, leaving 5 bases unmatched. The CDR3 contains 14 residues. The CDR3 DNA follows: TGTGCCAGCAGCTACGGGACAGGGCCTTACGAGCAGTACTTC. Amino acid sequence: CASSYGTGPYEQYF.

This chain uses TRBV7-6 with TRBJ1-6, with 7 bases that match TRBD1. Losses at the gene ends were 5 bases for V and 10 bases for J; bases not matched to a gene: 14. The germline CDR1 and CDR2 sequences are SGHVS and FNYEAQ. This CDR3 is 16 amino acids long. In nucleotides, the CDR3 is TGTGCCAGCAGCCCCAGACAGGGTCCCAAAGGGTCACCCCTCCACTTT. Its protein is CASSPRQGPKGSPLHF.

V usage is TRBV27 and J usage is TRBJ2-1; D uncertain. The V gene lost 0 bases and the J gene lost 0 bases, with 6 bases spanning the gap. The CDR3 loop spans 15 amino acids. Germline CDR1 and CDR2: MNHEY and SMNVEV (reference sequence). The CDR3 DNA sequence: TGTGCCAGCAGTTTATCGGCCAGCTCCTACAATGAGCAGTTCTTC. Protein sequence: CASSLSASSYNEQFF.

The chain links TRBV2 to TRBJ2-2; TRBD1 aligns across 9 bases. CDR1 and CDR2 (germline): SNHLY, FYNNEI. The CDR3 has 15 residues. The V gene end was trimmed by 2 bases and the J gene end by 3 bases; junction bases not matched to a gene: 1. CDR3 in DNA: TGTGCCAGCAGTGAAAGACAGGGGGACACCGGGGAGCTGTTTTTT. This sequence encodes CASSERQGDTGELFF.

V gene TRBV7-8 combines with J gene TRBJ2-5, with D possibly TRBD1 on 6 matching bases. Trimming removed 5 bases at V and 2 bases at J, with 9 bases between. Per the germline V gene, CDR1 is SGHVS and CDR2 is FQNEAQ. The CDR3 contains 13 residues. As DNA, the CDR3 is TGTGCCAGCAGCCGCGACAGGCAAGAGACCCAGTACTTC. Amino acids: CASSRDRQETQYF.

The CDR3 sequence is CASSWGGAGPYNEQFF. In nucleotides, the CDR3 is TGCGCCAGCAGCTGGGGTGGAGCGGGGCCCTACAATGAGCAGTTCTTC. This chain uses TRBV5-1 with TRBJ2-1, with 7 bases matching TRBD2. V lost 3 bases, J lost 2 bases, and 8 bases stayed unmatched. Germline V gene data show CDR1 as SGHRS and CDR2 as YFSETQ. The CDR3 is 16 amino acids.

V is TRBV6-5 and J is TRBJ2-5; possibly TRBD2 for D (5 bases). Trimming shortened V by 7 bases and J by 5 bases, and 14 bases separated the two germline ends. The CDR3 runs 13 residues. The germline V gene has CDR1 MNHEY and CDR2 SVGAGI. The CDR3 is CASKAGDLETQYF. CDR3 nucleotide sequence: TGTGCCAGCAAGGCCGGGGATCTCGAGACCCAGTACTTC.

V and J are TRBV7-8 and TRBJ1-5; no firm D call. The ends were cut back, 1 base at V and 4 bases at J, with 5 bases in the middle. CDR1 is SGHVS, CDR2 FQNEAQ, per germline. The CDR3 is 13 amino acids. This CDR3 reads CASSLGTNQPQHF. As DNA, the CDR3 is TGTGCCAGCAGCTTAGGGACTAATCAGCCCCAGCATTTT.

The chain links TRBV19 to TRBJ1-1, with 7 bases identical to TRBD1. The CDR3 is made up of 16 amino acids. V gave up 5 bases and J gave up 1 base; unmatched junction bases: 10. From germline, CDR1 is LNHDA and CDR2 SQIVND (reference sequence). The CDR3: CASSYGRTGPNTEAFF. DNA for the CDR3: TGTGCCAGTAGTTATGGCAGGACAGGCCCGAACACTGAAGCTTTCTTT.

This rearrangement joins TRBV5-1 to TRBJ1-1; D not certain. Germline assignment: CDR1 SGHRS and CDR2 YFSETQ. This CDR3 is 15 amino acids long. Trimming stripped 0 bases from V and 0 bases from J, with 9 bases between. CDR3 coding DNA: TGCGCCAGCAGCTTGGTGAGCCGAGTGAACACTGAAGCTTTCTTT. Its translation is CASSLVSRVNTEAFF.

J is TRBJ1-2 and V is TRBV28; D is uncertain. This CDR3 is built from 15 residues. Germline V lookup: CDR1 MDHEN, CDR2 SYDVKM. V was clipped by 3 bases and J by 2 bases, with 13 bases between them. CDR3 amino acids: CASSFSAALNYGYTF. The CDR3 DNA reads TGTGCCAGCAGTTTCTCGGCAGCATTAAACTATGGCTACACCTTC.

DNA for the CDR3: TGTGCCAGCAGCCAAGACCGGGCACTAGCGGGGGACACAGATACGCAGTATTTT. Translation: CASSQDRALAGDTDTQYF. J is TRBJ2-3 and V is TRBV4-2; 11 bases are shared with TRBD2. This CDR3 has 18 amino acids. V was pared by 0 bases and J by 2 bases, with 7 bases of the junction left unmatched. Germline CDR1 and CDR2: LGHNA and YNFKEQ.

The rearrangement joins TRBV4-2 to TRBJ1-1; maybe TRBD1 (5 bases). V dropped 2 bases and J dropped 4 bases, with 14 bases sitting between them. The germline gives CDR1 LGHNA, CDR2 YNFKEQ. The CDR3 is 15 residues long. CDR3 sequence reads: CASSQTAGTGTEAFF. In nucleotides, the CDR3 is TGTGCCAGCAGCCAAACCGCGGGGACGGGCACTGAAGCTTTCTTT.

The chain couples TRBV25-1 to TRBJ2-7, with no clear D. Germline lookup yields CDR1 MGHDK and CDR2 SYGVNS. The CDR3 totals 15 residues. V dropped 5 bases and J dropped 0 bases, with 14 bases sitting between them. DNA of the CDR3: TGTGCCAGCAGTCCACTTGACGGTAGCTCCTACGAGCAGTACTTC. Encoded protein: CASSPLDGSSYEQYF.

The V gene is TRBV5-1, the J gene TRBJ2-3, with D perhaps TRBD1 or TRBD2 (5 bases each). Trimming removed 0 bases at V and 1 base at J, with 6 bases between. Germline CDR1 SGHRS, CDR2 YFSETQ. The CDR3 consists of 14 residues. This CDR3 reads CASSLGGRTDTQYF. The CDR3 bases are TGCGCCAGCAGCTTGGGGGGACGCACAGATACGCAGTATTTT.